Listed below are T cell receptor beta chains from one sample, sequenced in a study of blood T cell repertoires in COVID-19. The repertoire was sequenced with immunoSEQ multiplex PCR; TCRdb's copy has only in-frame clones and lacks some. The sample has 88,000 or so clones; around four fifths are singletons. The sample taken for sequencing was peripheral blood. These receptors were collected from a human donor in a cohort sampled during active COVID-19. Both conserved end residues are part of each CDR3. The D gene is left open where the match is weak. For some rows the clone size is stated as once, few or many, or as a class when expanded; others skip it.

cdr3_nt cdr3_aa j_call clone_size d_call v_call
TGTGCCAGCAGTTTCGTGGCGGGGGGGCCGCTAGGAGATACGCAGTATTTT CASSFVAGGPLGDTQYF TRBJ2-3 - TRBD2 TRBV27
TGTGCCAGCAGTGGGCACGGACTAGCGGATAACTCTGGGGCCAACGTCCTGACTTTC CASSGHGLADNSGANVLTF TRBJ2-6 - TRBD2 TRBV2
TGTGCCAGCACTAATCTAGTCTCCGAGCAGTACTTC CASTNLVSEQYF TRBJ2-7 - - TRBV12-3/TRBV12-4
TGTGCCTGGAGTACCGGATTAGGGGTAGGGGATTCACCCCTCCACTTT CAWSTGLGVGDSPLHF TRBJ1-6 - - TRBV30
TGTGCCAGCAGCGTTGGGACAGGGGGCGTCTACGAGCAGTACTTC CASSVGTGGVYEQYF TRBJ2-7 - TRBD1 TRBV9
TGTGCCAGCAGCTTACGGGGGGGATCCAATCAGCCCCAGCATTTT CASSLRGGSNQPQHF TRBJ1-5 - - TRBV7-8
TGTGCCAGCAGCCCGTGGCGGGGTCTTTTTGGGGAGACCCAGTACTTC CASSPWRGLFGETQYF TRBJ2-5 few - TRBV3-1/TRBV3-2
TGTGCCAGCAGCCCAATTAGGTCGGGGATTGGAAACACCATATATTTT CASSPIRSGIGNTIYF TRBJ1-3 - - TRBV7-2
TGCAGCGTTGCAGATAATGGAAACACCATATATTTT CSVADNGNTIYF TRBJ1-3 once - TRBV29-1
TGTGCCAGCAGCTGGCCGAGGACAGGGCTAAACCAAGAGGCCCAGTACTTC CASSWPRTGLNQEAQYF TRBJ2-5 - TRBD1 TRBV5-4
TGTGCCAGCAGTTACCTCAAAGGACTAGCGGAGACCTACGAGCAGTACTTC CASSYLKGLAETYEQYF TRBJ2-7 - TRBD2 TRBV6-2/TRBV6-3
TGTGCCAGCAGGTGGAGAGAGGCAACTAATGAAAAACTGTTTTTT CASRWREATNEKLFF TRBJ1-4 - - TRBV2
TGCGCCAGCAGCTTACCGGGGAGTGAGCAGTTCTTC CASSLPGSEQFF TRBJ2-1 - - TRBV5-1
TGTGCCACCAGTGATTACCTAGGACAGGGGGCTGACAATGAGCAGTTCTTC CATSDYLGQGADNEQFF TRBJ2-1 once TRBD1 TRBV24-1
TGTGCCAGCTGGATGGACAGAACCTACGAGCAGTACTTC CASWMDRTYEQYF TRBJ2-7 - - TRBV21-1
TGTGCCAGCAGTTTTACTAGCGGGAATGAGCAGTTCTTC CASSFTSGNEQFF TRBJ2-1 - TRBD2 TRBV12-3/TRBV12-4
TGTGCCAGCGGGGGGGGCCGAGGGGCCTACGAGCAGTACTTC CASGGGRGAYEQYF TRBJ2-7 - - TRBV7-9
TGTGCCATCGGAGAAGGACAGTCTCGGGGTCAGCCCCAGCATTTT CAIGEGQSRGQPQHF TRBJ1-5 - - TRBV10-3
TGTGCCAGCAGCTCCCAAGCGGGGGTAGTAGATACGCAGTATTTT CASSSQAGVVDTQYF TRBJ2-3 - TRBD2 TRBV7-2
TGCGCCAGCAGCTTGGGGCAGGGGTACTACGAGCAGTACTTC CASSLGQGYYEQYF TRBJ2-7 - - TRBV5-1
TGTGCCAGCAGCCCCGTTGAGCGGGGGGGCCCCAGCACAGATACGCAGTATTTT CASSPVERGGPSTDTQYF TRBJ2-3 once TRBD2 TRBV5-4
TGCGCCAGCAGCTTGCGACAGGGTTGGACCGGGGAGCTGTTTTTT CASSLRQGWTGELFF TRBJ2-2 - TRBD1 TRBV5-1
TGTGCCTGTAGCACCACTGGGGGGGTGGGCGGCTACACCTTC CACSTTGGVGGYTF TRBJ1-2 - - TRBV30
TGTGCCAGCAGCACCACAGCAGGGTCTGGAAACACCATATATTTT CASSTTAGSGNTIYF TRBJ1-3 - - TRBV9
TGTGCCAGCAGTGAGATCGGACAGGGTAAGGCCTACGAGCAGTACTTC CASSEIGQGKAYEQYF TRBJ2-7 - TRBD1 TRBV27
TGTGCCGGGACCGGGACTAGCGGGAGGGCCCATAAGTACAATGAGCAGTTCTTC CAGTGTSGRAHKYNEQFF TRBJ2-1 once TRBD2 TRBV2
TGTGCCACCCAGCAGGGGGTACACGAGCAGTACTTC CATQQGVHEQYF TRBJ2-7 - TRBD1 TRBV6-6
TGTGCCAGCAGTCCCACAGGGGTAGATACGCAGTATTTT CASSPTGVDTQYF TRBJ2-3 - TRBD1 TRBV28
TGTGCCAGCTCACCTTCATTCAGGGGTTCCGAGCAGTACTTC CASSPSFRGSEQYF TRBJ2-7 - - TRBV18
TGCACCAGCAGCCAAGGCGCGGAGACCCAGTACTTC CTSSQGAETQYF TRBJ2-5 - - TRBV1
TGTGCCAGCAGCCGTGGACAGGGCTCCTATAATTCACCCCTCCACTTT CASSRGQGSYNSPLHF TRBJ1-6 - TRBD1 TRBV3-1/TRBV3-2
TGTGCCAGCAGCATTAGCGGGGGGTCCCCCCAATACAATGAGCAGTTCTTC CASSISGGSPQYNEQFF TRBJ2-1 - TRBD2 TRBV7-2
TGTGCCTGGAGTGTACGGGGTCCCAATGAGCAGTTCTTC CAWSVRGPNEQFF TRBJ2-1 - - TRBV30
TGTGCCAGCAGCTTAGCTGGGCTCCTTGAAGCTTTCTTT CASSLAGLLEAFF TRBJ1-1 - - TRBV7-9
TGTGCCAGCAGTGAAGAGAGAATAAACTATGGCTACACCTTC CASSEERINYGYTF TRBJ1-2 - - TRBV2
TGTGCCAGCAGCTGGACTAGCGACCAAGAGACCCAGTACTTC CASSWTSDQETQYF TRBJ2-5 - TRBD2 TRBV7-2
TGTGCCAGCAGTTACTCGGGGAGTACTAATGAAAAACTGTTTTTT CASSYSGSTNEKLFF TRBJ1-4 once - TRBV6-6
TGCGCCAGCAGCCTTGAACTACAGGGGGCTAATGAAAAACTGTTTTTT CASSLELQGANEKLFF TRBJ1-4 few TRBD1 TRBV4-3
TGCAGCGTTGCGGACAGGAGTGTCACTGAAGCTTTCTTT CSVADRSVTEAFF TRBJ1-1 - TRBD1 TRBV29-1
TGTGCCAGCAGCGTAGGTACTAGCTACCCTCTCGAGCAGTACTTC CASSVGTSYPLEQYF TRBJ2-7 - - TRBV9
TGTGCCAGCAGTAAAAACAGGGATCAGCCCCAGCATTTT CASSKNRDQPQHF TRBJ1-5 few - TRBV6-6
TGCGCCAGCAGCTTGAGGACAGGGGAAGAGACCCAGTACTTC CASSLRTGEETQYF TRBJ2-5 - TRBD1 TRBV5-1
TGTGCCAGCAGCTCCACGGGTTCTTCCTATGGCTACACCTTC CASSSTGSSYGYTF TRBJ1-2 - - TRBV5-8
TGTGCCTGGAGTGCCGCCCGGACAGGGGGGGATGGCAATCAGCCCCAGCATTTT CAWSAARTGGDGNQPQHF TRBJ1-5 once TRBD1 TRBV30
TGTGCCAGTAGTATAGCGGGGACAGGGGGCTTCGGTGAGCAGTTCTTC CASSIAGTGGFGEQFF TRBJ2-1 - TRBD1 TRBV19
TGTGCCAGTAGGGGACAGGGGGCCTACGAGCAGTACTTC CASRGQGAYEQYF TRBJ2-7 - TRBD1 TRBV7-9
TGTGCCAGCAGCTTAAGTGCGGGAGGCATCACAGATACGCAGTATTTT CASSLSAGGITDTQYF TRBJ2-3 - TRBD2 TRBV7-9
TGCGCCAGTACGGACACCAGGGGGTCGAGAGGCTACACCTTC CASTDTRGSRGYTF TRBJ1-2 - TRBD1 TRBV5-1
TGTGCCAGCAACCCGCCGGGACAGGGATATTCACCCCTCCACTTT CASNPPGQGYSPLHF TRBJ1-6 - TRBD1 TRBV6-6
TGTGCCAGCAGTTTAAGCAGGGGCGCTAATTCACCCCTCCACTTT CASSLSRGANSPLHF TRBJ1-6 - - TRBV27
TGTGCCAGCAGCTTAGGGCAGGGGAATGAAAAACTGTTTTTT CASSLGQGNEKLFF TRBJ1-4 - - TRBV7-9
TGTGCCAGCAGCGCAGCTAGCGGGGGGGCGGATGAGCAGTACTTC CASSAASGGADEQYF TRBJ2-7 - TRBD2 TRBV7-2
TGCAGCGTTGTATGGGAGTTTGAGCAGTTCTTC CSVVWEFEQFF TRBJ2-1 - - TRBV29-1
TGTGCCAGCTCACCACAGGAGGGAGCTTTCTTT CASSPQEGAFF TRBJ1-1 - - TRBV18
TGCGCCAGCAGCCAAGATCTGGGCGGGGCTGGGGCCAACGTCCTGACTTTC CASSQDLGGAGANVLTF TRBJ2-6 - - TRBV4-1